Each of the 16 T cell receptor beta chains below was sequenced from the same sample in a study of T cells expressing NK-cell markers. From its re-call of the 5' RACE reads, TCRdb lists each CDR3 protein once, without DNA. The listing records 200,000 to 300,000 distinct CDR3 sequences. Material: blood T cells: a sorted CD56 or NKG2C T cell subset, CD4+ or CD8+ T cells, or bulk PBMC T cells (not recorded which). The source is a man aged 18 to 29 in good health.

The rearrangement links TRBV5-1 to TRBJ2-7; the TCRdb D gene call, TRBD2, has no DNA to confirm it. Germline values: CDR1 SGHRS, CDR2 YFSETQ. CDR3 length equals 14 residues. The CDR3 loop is CASSLSAEIYEQYF.

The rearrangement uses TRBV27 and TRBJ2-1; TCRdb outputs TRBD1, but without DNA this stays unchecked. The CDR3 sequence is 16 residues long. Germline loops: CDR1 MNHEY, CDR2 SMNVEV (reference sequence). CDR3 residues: CASSDVGRGDYNEQFF.

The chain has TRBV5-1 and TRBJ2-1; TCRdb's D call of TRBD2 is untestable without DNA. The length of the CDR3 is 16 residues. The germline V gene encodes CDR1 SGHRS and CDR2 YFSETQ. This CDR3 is CASSRDGTRSYNEQFF.

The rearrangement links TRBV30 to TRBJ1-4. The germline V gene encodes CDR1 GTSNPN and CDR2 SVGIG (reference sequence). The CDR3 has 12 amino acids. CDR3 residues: CAWSESYEKLFF.

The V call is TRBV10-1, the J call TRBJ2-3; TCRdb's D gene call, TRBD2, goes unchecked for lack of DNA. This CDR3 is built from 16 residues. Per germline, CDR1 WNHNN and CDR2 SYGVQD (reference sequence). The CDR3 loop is CASSGPGLAGPDTQYF.

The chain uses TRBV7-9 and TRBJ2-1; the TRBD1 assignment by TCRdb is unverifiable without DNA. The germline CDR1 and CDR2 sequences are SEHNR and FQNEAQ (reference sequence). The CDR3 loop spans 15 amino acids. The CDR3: CASSAARSLWNEQFF.

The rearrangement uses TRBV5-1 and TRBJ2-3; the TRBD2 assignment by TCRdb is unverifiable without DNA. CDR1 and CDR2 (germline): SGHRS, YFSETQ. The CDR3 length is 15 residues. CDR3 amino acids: CASSLLREWTDTQYF. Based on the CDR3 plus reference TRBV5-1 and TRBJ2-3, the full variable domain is KAGVTQTPRYLIKTRGQQVTLSCSPISGHRSVSWYQQTPGQGLQFLFEYFSETQRNKGNFPGRFSGRQFSNSRSEMNVSTLELGDSALYLCASSLLREWTDTQYFGPGTRLTVL.

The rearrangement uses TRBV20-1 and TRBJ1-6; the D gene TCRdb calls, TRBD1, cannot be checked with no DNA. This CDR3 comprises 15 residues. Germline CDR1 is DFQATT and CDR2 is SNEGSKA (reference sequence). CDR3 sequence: CSAPVGGLGNSPLHF.

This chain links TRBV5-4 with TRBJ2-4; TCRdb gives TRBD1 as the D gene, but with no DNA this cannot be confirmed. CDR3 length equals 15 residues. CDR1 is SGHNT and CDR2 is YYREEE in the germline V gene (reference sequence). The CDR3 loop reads CASSPETDRGHIQYF.

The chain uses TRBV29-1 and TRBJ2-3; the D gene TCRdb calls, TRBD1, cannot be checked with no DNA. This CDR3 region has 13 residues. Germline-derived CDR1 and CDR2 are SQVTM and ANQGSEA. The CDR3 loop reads CSLSRDSTDTQYF.

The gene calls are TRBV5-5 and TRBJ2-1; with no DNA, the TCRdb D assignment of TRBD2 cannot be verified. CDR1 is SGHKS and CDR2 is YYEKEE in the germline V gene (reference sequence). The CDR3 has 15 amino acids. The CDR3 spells CASSLGLAGIPEQFF.

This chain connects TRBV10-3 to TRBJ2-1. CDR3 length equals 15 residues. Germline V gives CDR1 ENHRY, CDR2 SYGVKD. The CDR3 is CAISEQMSSYNEQFF.

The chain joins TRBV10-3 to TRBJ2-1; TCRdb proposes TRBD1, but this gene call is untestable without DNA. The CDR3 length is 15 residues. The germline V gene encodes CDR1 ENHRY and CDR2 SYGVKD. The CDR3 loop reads CAITDRDRGYNEQFF.

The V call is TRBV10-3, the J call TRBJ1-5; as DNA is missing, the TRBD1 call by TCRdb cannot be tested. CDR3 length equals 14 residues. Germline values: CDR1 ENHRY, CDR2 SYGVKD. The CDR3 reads CAISEQGSNQPQHF.

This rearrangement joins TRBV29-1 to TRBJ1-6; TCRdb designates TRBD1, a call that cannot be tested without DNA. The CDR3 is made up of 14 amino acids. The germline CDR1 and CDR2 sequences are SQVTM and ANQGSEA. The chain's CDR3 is CSVGGGQGGSPLHF.

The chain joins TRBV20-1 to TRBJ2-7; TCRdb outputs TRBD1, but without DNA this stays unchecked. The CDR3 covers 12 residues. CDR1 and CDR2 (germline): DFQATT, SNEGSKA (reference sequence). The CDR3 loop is CSASKGASEQYF.